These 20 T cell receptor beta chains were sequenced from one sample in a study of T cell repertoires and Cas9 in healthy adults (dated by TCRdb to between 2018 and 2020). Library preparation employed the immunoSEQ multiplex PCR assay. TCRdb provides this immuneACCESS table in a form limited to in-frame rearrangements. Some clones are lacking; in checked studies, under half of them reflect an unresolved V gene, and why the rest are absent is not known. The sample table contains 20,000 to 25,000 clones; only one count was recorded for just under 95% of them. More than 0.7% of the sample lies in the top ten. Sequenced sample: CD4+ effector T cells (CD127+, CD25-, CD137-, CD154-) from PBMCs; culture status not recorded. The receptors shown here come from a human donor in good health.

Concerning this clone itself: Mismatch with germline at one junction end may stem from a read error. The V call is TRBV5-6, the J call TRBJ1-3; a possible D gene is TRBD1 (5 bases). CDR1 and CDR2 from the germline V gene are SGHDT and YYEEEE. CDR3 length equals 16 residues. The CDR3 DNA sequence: TGTGCCAGCAACTTGGTTGGACAAGGCTCTGGAAACACCATATATTTT. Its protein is CASNLVGQGSGNTIYF.

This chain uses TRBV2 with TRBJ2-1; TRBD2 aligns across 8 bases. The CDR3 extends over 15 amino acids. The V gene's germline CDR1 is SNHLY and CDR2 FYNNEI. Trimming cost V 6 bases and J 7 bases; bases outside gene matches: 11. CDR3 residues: CASRRTIREGNEQFF. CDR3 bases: TGTGCCAGCAGGCGAACGATACGGGAGGGAAATGAGCAGTTCTTC.

CDR3 in amino acids: CASGLTGAAGELFF. The CDR3 coding sequence is TGTGCTAGTGGGCTGACTGGGGCCGCCGGGGAGCTGTTTTTT. The V gene is TRBV12-5, the J gene TRBJ2-2, with D perhaps matching TRBD1 (5 bases). CDR1 and CDR2 from the germline V gene are LGHNT and FRNRAP. The CDR3 length is 14 residues. V was cut by 6 bases and J by 6 bases, with 14 bases left in between.

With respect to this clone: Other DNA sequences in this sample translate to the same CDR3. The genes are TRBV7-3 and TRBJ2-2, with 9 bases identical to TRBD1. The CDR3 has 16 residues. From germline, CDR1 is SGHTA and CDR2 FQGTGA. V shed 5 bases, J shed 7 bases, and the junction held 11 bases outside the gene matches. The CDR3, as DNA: TGTGCCAGCAGCCCAAATCCGGGACAGGGAAGCGGGGAGCTGTTTTTT. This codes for CASSPNPGQGSGELFF.

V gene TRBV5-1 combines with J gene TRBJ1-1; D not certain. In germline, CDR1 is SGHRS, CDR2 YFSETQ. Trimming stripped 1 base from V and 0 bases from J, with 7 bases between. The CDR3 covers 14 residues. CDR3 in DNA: TGCGCCAGCAGCTTGTATGGTCTGAACACTGAAGCTTTCTTT. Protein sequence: CASSLYGLNTEAFF. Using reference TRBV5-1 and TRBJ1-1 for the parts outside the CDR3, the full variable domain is KAGVTQTPRYLIKTRGQQVTLSCSPISGHRSVSWYQQTPGQGLQFLFEYFSETQRNKGNFPGRFSGRQFSNSRSEMNVSTLELGDSALYLCASSLYGLNTEAFFGQGTRLTVV.

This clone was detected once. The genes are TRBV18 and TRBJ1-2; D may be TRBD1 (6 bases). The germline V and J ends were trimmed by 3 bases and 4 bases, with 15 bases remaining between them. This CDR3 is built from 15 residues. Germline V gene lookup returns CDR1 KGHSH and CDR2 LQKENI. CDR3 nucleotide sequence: TGTGCCAGCTCACCTACCAGAACAGGGTTCTATGGCTACACCTTC. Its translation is CASSPTRTGFYGYTF. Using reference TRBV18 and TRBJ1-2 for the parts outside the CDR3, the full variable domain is NAGVMQNPRHLVRRRGQEARLRCSPMKGHSHVYWYRQLPEEGLKFMVYLQKENIIDESGMPKERFSAEFPKEGPSILRIQQVVRGDSAAYFCASSPTRTGFYGYTFGSGTRLTVV.

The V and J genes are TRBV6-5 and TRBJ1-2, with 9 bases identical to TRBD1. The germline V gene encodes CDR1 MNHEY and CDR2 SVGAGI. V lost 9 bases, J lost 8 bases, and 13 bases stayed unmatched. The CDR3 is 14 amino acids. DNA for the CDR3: TGTGCCAGATACATGCGGGACAGGGTAAGAGGCTACACCTTC. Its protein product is CARYMRDRVRGYTF.

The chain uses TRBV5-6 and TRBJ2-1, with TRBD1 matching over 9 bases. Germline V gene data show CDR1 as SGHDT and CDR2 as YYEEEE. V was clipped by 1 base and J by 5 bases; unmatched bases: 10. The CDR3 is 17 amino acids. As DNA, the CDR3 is TGTGCCAGCAGCTTGTTACGGGACAGGGTTAGGAACAATGAGCAGTTCTTC. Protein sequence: CASSLLRDRVRNNEQFF.

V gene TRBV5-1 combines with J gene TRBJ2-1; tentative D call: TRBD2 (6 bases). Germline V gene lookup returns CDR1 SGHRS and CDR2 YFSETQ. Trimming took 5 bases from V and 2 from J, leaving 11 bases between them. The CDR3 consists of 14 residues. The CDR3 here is CASSYGGTYNEQFF. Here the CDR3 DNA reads TGCGCCAGCAGTTACGGGGGTACCTACAATGAGCAGTTCTTC.

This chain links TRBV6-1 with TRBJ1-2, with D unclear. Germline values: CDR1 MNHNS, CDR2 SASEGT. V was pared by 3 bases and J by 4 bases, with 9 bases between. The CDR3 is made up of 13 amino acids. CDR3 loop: CASSEAVGYGYTF. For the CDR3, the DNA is TGTGCCAGCAGTGAGGCAGTAGGCTATGGCTACACCTTC.

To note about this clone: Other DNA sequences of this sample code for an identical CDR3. CDR3 DNA sequence: TGTGCCAGCAGTTTATTAGCGGTCACAGATACGCAGTATTTT. It specifies CASSLLAVTDTQYF. The rearrangement joins TRBV28 to TRBJ2-3, with D possibly being TRBD2 (6 bases). There are 14 residues in the CDR3. The germline V gene has CDR1 MDHEN and CDR2 SYDVKM. The V and J ends lost 1 base and 2 bases respectively, with 7 bases between them.

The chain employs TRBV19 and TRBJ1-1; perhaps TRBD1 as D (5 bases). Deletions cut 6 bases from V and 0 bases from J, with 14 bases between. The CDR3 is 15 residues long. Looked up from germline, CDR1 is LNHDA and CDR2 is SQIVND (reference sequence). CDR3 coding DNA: TGTGCCAGTAGCAGGGCGGACCGAATGAACACTGAAGCTTTCTTT. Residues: CASSRADRMNTEAFF.

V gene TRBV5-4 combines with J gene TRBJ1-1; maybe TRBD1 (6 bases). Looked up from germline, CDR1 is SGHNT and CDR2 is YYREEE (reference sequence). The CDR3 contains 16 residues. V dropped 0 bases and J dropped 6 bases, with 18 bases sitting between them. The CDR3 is CASSLGQGTLEAEAFF. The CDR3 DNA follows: TGTGCCAGCAGCTTGGGTCAGGGGACACTGGAAGCTGAAGCTTTCTTT.

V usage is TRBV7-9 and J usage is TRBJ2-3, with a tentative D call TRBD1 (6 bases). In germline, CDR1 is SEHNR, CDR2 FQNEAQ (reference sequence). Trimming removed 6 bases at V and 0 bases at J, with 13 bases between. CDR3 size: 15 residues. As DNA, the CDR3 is TGTGCCAGCAGTCCGACGGGACAAAGCACAGATACGCAGTATTTT. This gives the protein CASSPTGQSTDTQYF. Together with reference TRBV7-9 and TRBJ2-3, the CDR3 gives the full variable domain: DTGVSQNPRHKITKRGQNVTFRCDPISEHNRLYWYRQTLGQGPEFLTYFQNEAQLEKSRLLSDRFSAERPKGSFSTLEIQRTEQGDSAMYLCASSPTGQSTDTQYFGPGTRLTVL.

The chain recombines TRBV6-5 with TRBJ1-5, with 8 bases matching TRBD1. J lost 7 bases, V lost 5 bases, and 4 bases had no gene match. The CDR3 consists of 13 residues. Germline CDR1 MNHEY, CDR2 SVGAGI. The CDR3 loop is CASSPRTGQPQHF. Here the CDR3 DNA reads TGTGCCAGCAGTCCGCGGACAGGGCAGCCCCAGCATTTT.

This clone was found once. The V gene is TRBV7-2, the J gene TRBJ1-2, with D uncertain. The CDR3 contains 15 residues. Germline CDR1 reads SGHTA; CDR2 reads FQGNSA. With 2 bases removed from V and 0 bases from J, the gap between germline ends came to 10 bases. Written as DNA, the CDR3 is TGTGCCAGCAGCTTATCCGGGAAGTCTAACTATGGCTACACCTTC. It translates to CASSLSGKSNYGYTF.

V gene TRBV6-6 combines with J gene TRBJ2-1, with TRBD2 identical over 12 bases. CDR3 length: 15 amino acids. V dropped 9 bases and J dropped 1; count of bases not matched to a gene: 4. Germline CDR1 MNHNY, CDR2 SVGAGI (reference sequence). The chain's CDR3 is CASFTSGGSYNEQFF. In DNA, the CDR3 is TGTGCCAGTTTCACTAGCGGGGGGTCCTACAATGAGCAGTTCTTC.

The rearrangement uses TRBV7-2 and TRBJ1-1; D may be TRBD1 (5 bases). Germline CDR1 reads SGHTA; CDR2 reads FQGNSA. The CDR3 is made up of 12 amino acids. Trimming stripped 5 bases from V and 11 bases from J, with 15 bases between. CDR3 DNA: TGTGCCAGCAGCCTCGGGGCGTCGGATGCTTTCTTT. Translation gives CASSLGASDAFF.

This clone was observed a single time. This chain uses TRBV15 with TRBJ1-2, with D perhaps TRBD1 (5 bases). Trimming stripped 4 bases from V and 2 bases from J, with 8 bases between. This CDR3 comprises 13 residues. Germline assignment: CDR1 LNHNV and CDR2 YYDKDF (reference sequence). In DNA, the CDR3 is TGTGCCACCAGCAAGGACATCAACTATGGCTACACCTTC. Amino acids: CATSKDINYGYTF. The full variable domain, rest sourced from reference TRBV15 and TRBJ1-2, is DAMVIQNPRYQVTQFGKPVTLSCSQTLNHNVMYWYQQKSSQAPKLLFHYYDKDFNNEADTPDNFQSRRPNTSFCFLDIRSPGLGDTAMYLCATSKDINYGYTFGSGTRLTVV.

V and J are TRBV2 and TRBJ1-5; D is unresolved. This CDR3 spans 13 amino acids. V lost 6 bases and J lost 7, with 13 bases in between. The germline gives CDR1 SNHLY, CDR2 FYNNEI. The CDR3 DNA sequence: TGTGCCAGCAGGATCATGGAAGGACAGCCCCAGCATTTT. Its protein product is CASRIMEGQPQHF. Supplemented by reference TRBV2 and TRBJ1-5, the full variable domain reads EPEVTQTPSHQVTQMGQEVILRCVPISNHLYFYWYRQILGQKVEFLVSFYNNEISEKSEIFDDQFSVERPDGSNFTLKIRSTKLEDSAMYFCASRIMEGQPQHFGDGTRLSIL.